This T cell receptor (beta chain) is from a study of beta chain features in type 1 diabetes. General study points: Shorter TCRB CDR3s, moderately but significantly so, were found in Type 1 diabetes patients in all four CD4+ subsets.

The CDR3 has 11 amino acids. Trimming removed 5 bases at V and 4 bases at J, with 4 bases between. Germline assignment: CDR1 SEHNR and CDR2 FQNEAQ (reference sequence). A word on this clone: Its antigen remains unknown.

The entirety of the isolated RNA underwent reverse transcription, so expressed TCRB transcripts were sequenced. Some clones are missing from TCRdb's copy, which holds only in-frame ones; the method was immunoSEQ multiplex PCR. This repertoire shows a few hundred thousand clones, 13% to 15% found once; its top ten account for about 0.016%. The J gene is TRBJ2-3, the V gene TRBV7-9, with D hard to call. The specimen sequenced was naive CD4+ T cells from blood. The source of this sequence is a man in his thirties or forties with type 1 diabetes. In nucleotides, the CDR3 is TGTGCCAGCAGCCTCCCAGATACGCAGTATTTT. This gives the protein CASSLPDTQYF.